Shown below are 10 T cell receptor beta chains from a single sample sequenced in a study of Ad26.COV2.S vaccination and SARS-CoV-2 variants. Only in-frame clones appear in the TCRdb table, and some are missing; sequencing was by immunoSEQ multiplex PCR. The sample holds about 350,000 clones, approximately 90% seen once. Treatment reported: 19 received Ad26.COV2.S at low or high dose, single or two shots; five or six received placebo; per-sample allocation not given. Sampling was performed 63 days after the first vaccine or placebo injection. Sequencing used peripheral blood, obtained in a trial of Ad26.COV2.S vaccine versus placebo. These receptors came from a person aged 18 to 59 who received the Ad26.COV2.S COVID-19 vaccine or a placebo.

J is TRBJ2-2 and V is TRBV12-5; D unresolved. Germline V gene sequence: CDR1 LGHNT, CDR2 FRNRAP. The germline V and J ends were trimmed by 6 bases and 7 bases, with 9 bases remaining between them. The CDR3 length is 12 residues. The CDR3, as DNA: TGTGCTAGTGGCCCCGGCGTCGGGGAGCTGTTTTTT. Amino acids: CASGPGVGELFF.

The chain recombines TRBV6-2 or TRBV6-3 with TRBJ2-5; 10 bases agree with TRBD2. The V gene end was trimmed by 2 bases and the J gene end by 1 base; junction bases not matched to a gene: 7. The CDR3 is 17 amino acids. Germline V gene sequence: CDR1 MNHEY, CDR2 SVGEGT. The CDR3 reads CASSYVSSGGVQETQYF. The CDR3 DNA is TGTGCCAGCAGTTACGTGTCTAGCGGGGGCGTCCAAGAGACCCAGTACTTC.

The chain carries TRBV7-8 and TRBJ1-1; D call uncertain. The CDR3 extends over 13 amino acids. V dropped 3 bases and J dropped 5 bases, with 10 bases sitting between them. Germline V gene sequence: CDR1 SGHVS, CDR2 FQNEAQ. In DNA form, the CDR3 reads TGTGCCAGCAGCTTGAGGCAGCTTACTGAAGCTTTCTTT. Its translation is CASSLRQLTEAFF. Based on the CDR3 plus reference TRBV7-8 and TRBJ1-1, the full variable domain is GAGVSQSPRYKVAKRGQDVALRCDPISGHVSLFWYQQALGQGPEFLTYFQNEAQLDKSGLPSDRFFAERPEGSVSTLKIQRTQQEDSAVYLCASSLRQLTEAFFGQGTRLTVV.

The CDR3 DNA reads TGTGCCACCAGCAGAGGGGACGGTTTTCACTACGAGCAGTACTTC. Translated: CATSRGDGFHYEQYF. This chain uses TRBV15 with TRBJ2-7; either TRBD1 or TRBD2 may fit D (5 bases each). The V and J ends lost 1 base and 3 bases respectively, with 13 bases between them. The germline gives CDR1 LNHNV, CDR2 YYDKDF (reference sequence). The CDR3 loop spans 15 amino acids.

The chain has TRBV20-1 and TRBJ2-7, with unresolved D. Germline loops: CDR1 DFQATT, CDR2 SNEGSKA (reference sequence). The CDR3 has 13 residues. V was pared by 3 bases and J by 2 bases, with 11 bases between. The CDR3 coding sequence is TGCAGTGCTAGTTCCCAACATCCCTACGAGCAGTACTTC. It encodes CSASSQHPYEQYF.

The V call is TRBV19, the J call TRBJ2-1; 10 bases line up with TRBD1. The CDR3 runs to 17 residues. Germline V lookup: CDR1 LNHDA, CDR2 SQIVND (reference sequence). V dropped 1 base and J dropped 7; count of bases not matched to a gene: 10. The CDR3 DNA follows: TGTGCCAGTAGTATAGTCCCGGGACAGGGGATGATGAATGAGCAGTTCTTC. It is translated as CASSIVPGQGMMNEQFF.

The CDR3 nucleotides read TGTGCCAGCAGTTACGGCGGGCAGGTAAACACTGAAGCTTTCTTT. Amino acid sequence: CASSYGGQVNTEAFF. The chain recombines TRBV6-6 with TRBJ1-1; the D is unclear. Trimming removed 2 bases from V and 2 bases from J, with 12 bases in between. The CDR3 sequence is 15 residues long. Per the germline V gene, CDR1 is MNHNY and CDR2 is SVGAGI (reference sequence).

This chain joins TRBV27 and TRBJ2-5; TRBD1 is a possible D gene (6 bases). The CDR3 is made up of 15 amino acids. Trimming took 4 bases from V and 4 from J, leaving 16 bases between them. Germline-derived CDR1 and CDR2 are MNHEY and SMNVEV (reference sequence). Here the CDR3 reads CASSSSQGLSETQYF. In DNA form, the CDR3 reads TGTGCCAGCAGTTCCTCACAGGGTTTGTCAGAGACCCAGTACTTC.

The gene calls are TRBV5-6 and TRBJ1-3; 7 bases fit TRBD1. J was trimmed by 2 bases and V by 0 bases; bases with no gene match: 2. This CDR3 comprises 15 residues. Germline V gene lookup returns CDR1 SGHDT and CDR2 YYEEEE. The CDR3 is CASSLGRGAGNTIYF. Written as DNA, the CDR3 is TGTGCCAGCAGCTTGGGCAGGGGGGCTGGAAACACCATATATTTT.

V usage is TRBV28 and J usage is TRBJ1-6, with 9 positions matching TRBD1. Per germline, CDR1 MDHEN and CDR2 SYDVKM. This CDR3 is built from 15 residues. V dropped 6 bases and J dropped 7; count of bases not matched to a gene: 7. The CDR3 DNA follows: TGTGCCAGCAGCGTCCGGGGACAGGGAAATTCACCCCTCCACTTT. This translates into CASSVRGQGNSPLHF.